In this sample, the clone carrying this TCR beta chain turned up a few times. Its antigen is still unknown. The data stem from a study of cytomegalovirus exposure and HLA in healthy donors. The study, taken as a whole, reports: In vitro data verified a few CMV-associated chains as specific for CMV antigens. The study listed under 200 cytomegalovirus-associated TCR beta chains.

TCRdb keeps only in-frame clones here, not all; method: immunoSEQ multiplex PCR. The sample includes 65,000 to 80,000 clones, roughly 95% of them seen just once. Sequencing was performed on PBMCs. The TCR originated in a woman under 30 in good health and CMV-seropositive.

CDR3 nucleotides: TGTGCCAGCAGCCCGGGGCTAGCGACAGCAGGGGAGCTGTTTTTT. Encoded protein: CASSPGLATAGELFF. V is TRBV7-2 and J is TRBJ2-2, with D possibly being TRBD2 (6 bases). The germline gives CDR1 SGHTA, CDR2 FQGNSA. Trimming left V 5 bases short and J 8 bases short, with 18 bases between. This CDR3 comprises 15 residues.